This TCR beta chain came from a study of T cell responses to AZD1222 COVID-19 vaccine. The CDR3 runs to 15 residues. Deletions cut 4 bases from V and 2 bases from J, with 15 bases between. Per the germline V gene, CDR1 is SGHNT and CDR2 is YYREEE (reference sequence). Regarding this clone: Its antigen is still unknown.

It was second doses at about 4 or about 12 weeks that were pooled. Study observations and caveats: Unmutated variant regions are reportedly targeted by nearly half of spike-specific TCRs. CD4 TCRs covered the whole spike, strongest at regions 160-218 and 743-854. A rise in Spike-specific TCR breadth and depth followed two AZD1222 doses.

Using immunoSEQ multiplex PCR, the repertoire was profiled, and TCRdb retains in-frame clones only, with some absent. The data contain some 170,000 clones, approximately 91% of them singletons. The chain is built from TRBV5-4 and TRBJ1-2; D is possibly TRBD1 (5 bases). This TCR was recovered from an adult who received the AZD1222 COVID-19 vaccine. The sample here was peripheral blood, taken 28 days after the second AZD1222 dose. The CDR3 nucleotides read TGTGCCAGCAGCCCGGGAGTACCAGGGAACTATGGCTACACCTTC. Protein: CASSPGVPGNYGYTF.